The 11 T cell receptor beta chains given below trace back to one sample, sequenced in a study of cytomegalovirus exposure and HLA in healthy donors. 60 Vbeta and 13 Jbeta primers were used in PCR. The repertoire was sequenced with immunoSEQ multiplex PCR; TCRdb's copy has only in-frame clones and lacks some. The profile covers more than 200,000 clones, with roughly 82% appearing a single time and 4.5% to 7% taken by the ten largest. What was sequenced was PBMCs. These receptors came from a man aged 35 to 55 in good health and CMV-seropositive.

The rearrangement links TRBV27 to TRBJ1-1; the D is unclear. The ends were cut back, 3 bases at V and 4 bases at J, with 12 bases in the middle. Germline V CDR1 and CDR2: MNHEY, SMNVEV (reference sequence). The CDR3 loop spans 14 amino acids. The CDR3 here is CASSLAGGGTEAFF. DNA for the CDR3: TGTGCCAGCAGTTTGGCGGGCGGAGGCACTGAAGCTTTCTTT.

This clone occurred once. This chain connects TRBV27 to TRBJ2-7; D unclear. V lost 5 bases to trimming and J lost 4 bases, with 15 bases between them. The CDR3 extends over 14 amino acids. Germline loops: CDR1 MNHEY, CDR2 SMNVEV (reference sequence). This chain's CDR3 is CASSPDINFYEQYV. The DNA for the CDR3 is TGTGCCAGCAGTCCCGACATAAACTTTTACGAGCAGTACGTC.

This CDR3 reads CASSLIGRNFGTEAFF. CDR3 DNA sequence: TGTGCCAGCAGTTTGATCGGGAGGAACTTTGGAACTGAAGCTTTCTTT. The chain uses TRBV28 and TRBJ1-1; D is unresolved. The CDR3 sequence is 16 residues long. Germline lookup yields CDR1 MDHEN and CDR2 SYDVKM. V lost 3 bases and J lost 5, with 19 bases in between. The full variable domain, in which reference TRBV28 and TRBJ1-1 provide the parts outside the CDR3, is DVKVTQSSRYLVKRTGEKVFLECVQDMDHENMFWYRQDPGLGLRLIYFSYDVKMKEKGDIPEGYSVSREKKERFSLILESASTNQTSMYLCASSLIGRNFGTEAFFGQGTRLTVV.

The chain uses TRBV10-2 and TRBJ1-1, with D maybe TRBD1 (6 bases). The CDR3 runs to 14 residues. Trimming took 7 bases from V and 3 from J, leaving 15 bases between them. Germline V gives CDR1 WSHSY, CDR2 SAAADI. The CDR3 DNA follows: TGCGCCAGCACCCTGGACAGCCGCTACACTGAAGCTTTCTTT. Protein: CASTLDSRYTEAFF.

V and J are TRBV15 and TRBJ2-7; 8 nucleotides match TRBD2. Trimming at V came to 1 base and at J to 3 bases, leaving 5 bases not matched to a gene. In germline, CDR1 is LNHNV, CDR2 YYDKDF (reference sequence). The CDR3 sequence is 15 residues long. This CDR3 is CATSRAVAGSYEQYF. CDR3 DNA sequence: TGTGCCACCAGCAGAGCCGTAGCGGGAAGCTACGAGCAGTACTTC.

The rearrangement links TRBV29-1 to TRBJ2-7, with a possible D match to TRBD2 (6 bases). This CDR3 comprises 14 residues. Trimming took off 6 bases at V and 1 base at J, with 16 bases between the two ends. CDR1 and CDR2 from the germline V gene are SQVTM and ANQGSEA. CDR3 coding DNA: TGCAGCGTCCTCCTGACTAGTGGGTCCTACGAGCAGTACTTC. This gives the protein CSVLLTSGSYEQYF.

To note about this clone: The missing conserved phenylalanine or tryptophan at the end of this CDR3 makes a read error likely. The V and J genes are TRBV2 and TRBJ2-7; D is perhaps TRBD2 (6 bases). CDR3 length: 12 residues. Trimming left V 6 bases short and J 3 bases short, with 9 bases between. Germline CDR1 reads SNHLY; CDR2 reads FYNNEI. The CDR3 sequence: CASSLASYEQYL. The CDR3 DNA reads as TGTGCCAGCAGCCTAGCGAGCTACGAGCAGTACCTC.

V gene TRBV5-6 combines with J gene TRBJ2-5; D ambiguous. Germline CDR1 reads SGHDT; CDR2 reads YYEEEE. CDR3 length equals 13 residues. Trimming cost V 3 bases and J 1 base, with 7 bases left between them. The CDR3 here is CASSSQVQETQYF. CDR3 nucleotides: TGTGCCAGCAGCTCACAAGTCCAAGAGACCCAGTACTTC.

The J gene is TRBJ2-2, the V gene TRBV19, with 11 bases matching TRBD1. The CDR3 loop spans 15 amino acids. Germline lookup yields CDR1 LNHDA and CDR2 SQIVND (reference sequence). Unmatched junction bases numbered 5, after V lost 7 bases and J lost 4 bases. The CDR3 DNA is TGTGCCAGTAAACGGGACAGGGGGAGCACCGGGGAGCTGTTTTTT. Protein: CASKRDRGSTGELFF. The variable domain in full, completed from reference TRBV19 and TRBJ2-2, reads DGGITQSPKYLFRKEGQNVTLSCEQNLNHDAMYWYRQDPGQGLRLIYYSQIVNDFQKGDIAEGYSVSREKKESFPLTVTSAQKNPTAFYLCASKRDRGSTGELFFGEGSRLTVL.

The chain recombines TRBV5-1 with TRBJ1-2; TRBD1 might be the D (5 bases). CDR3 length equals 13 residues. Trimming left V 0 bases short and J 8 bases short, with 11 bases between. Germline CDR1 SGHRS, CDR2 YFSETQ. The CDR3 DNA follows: TGCGCCAGCAGCTTGGACGGGGGGAGAGGCTACACCTTC. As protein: CASSLDGGRGYTF.

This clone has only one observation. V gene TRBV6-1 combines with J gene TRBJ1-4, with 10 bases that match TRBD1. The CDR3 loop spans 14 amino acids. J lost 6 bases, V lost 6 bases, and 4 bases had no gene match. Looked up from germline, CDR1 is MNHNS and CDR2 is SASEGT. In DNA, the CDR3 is TGTGCCAGCAGCCGACAGGGGGCGGATGAAAAACTGTTTTTT. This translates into CASSRQGADEKLFF.